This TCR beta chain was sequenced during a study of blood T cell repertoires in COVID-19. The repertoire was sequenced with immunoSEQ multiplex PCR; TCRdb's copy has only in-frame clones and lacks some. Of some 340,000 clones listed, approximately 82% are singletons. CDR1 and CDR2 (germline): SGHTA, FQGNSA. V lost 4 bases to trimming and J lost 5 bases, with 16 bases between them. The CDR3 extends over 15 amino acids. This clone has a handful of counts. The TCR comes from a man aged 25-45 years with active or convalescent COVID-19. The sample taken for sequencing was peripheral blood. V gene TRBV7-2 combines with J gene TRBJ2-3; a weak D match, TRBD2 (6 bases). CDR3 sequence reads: CASSSGGRRIDTQYF. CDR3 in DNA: TGTGCCAGCAGCTCCGGGGGTCGCCGGATAGATACGCAGTATTTT.